These 9 T cell receptor beta chains were sequenced from one sample in a study of T cell responses to AZD1222 COVID-19 vaccine. Some clones are missing from TCRdb's copy, which holds only in-frame ones; the method was immunoSEQ multiplex PCR. The sample consists of tens of thousands of clones, 85% to 90% of them appearing once. The specimen comprised peripheral blood, sampled on day 0 of AZD1222 vaccination. Receptors originate from an adult in good health.

The V and J genes are TRBV3-1 (or the pseudogene TRBV3-2) and TRBJ1-1; possible D gene TRBD1, 6 bases. The V end lost 2 bases, the J end lost 7 bases, and 14 bases lay between the germline ends. Germline CDR1 reads LGHDT; CDR2 reads YNNKEL (reference sequence). This CDR3 is built from 14 residues. The CDR3 protein is CASSQTSRQDEAFF. The CDR3 coding sequence is TGTGCCAGCAGCCAAACTAGTCGACAGGATGAAGCTTTCTTT.

The chain is built from TRBV19 and TRBJ2-7; TRBD2 is a possible D gene (6 bases). The CDR3 sequence is 14 residues long. V was pared by 6 bases and J by 3 bases, with 15 bases between. CDR1 is LNHDA, CDR2 SQIVND, per germline (reference sequence). In nucleotides, the CDR3 is TGTGCCAGTAGGGGGGACTTTCCATACTACGAGCAGTACTTC. Translation: CASRGDFPYYEQYF.

This clone has only a few counts. The chain uses TRBV3-1 (or the pseudogene TRBV3-2) and TRBJ1-2, with TRBD1 as a possible D gene (5 bases). The CDR3 contains 14 residues. V gave up 2 bases and J gave up 4 bases, with 11 bases separating them. CDR1 is LGHDT, CDR2 YNNKEL, per germline (reference sequence). The CDR3 nucleotides read TGTGCCAGCAGCCAAAGTCAGGGCCTCTATGGCTACACCTTC. Amino acid sequence: CASSQSQGLYGYTF.

The rearrangement uses TRBV6-5 and TRBJ1-1; 8 bases agree with TRBD1. There are 15 residues in the CDR3. CDR1 is MNHEY, CDR2 SVGAGI, per germline. V dropped 4 bases and J dropped 2; count of bases not matched to a gene: 6. CDR3 bases: TGTGCCAGCAGTTTCCTCGGACAGGGTAACACTGAAGCTTTCTTT. Translating it yields CASSFLGQGNTEAFF.

Concerning this clone itself: The same CDR3 can be traced to other DNA sequences in this sample. The chain joins TRBV18 to TRBJ1-2, with 8 bases matching TRBD1. Trimming cost V 6 bases and J 8 bases; bases outside gene matches: 8. This CDR3 contains 13 residues. Germline V gene lookup returns CDR1 KGHSH and CDR2 LQKENI. This CDR3 reads CASSLGQGRGYTF. In nucleotides, the CDR3 is TGTGCCAGCTCTCTTGGACAGGGAAGAGGCTACACCTTC.

The CDR3 DNA reads TGTGCCAGCAGCTTTGAGTTGGGGAACACTGAAGCTTTCTTT. Its translation is CASSFELGNTEAFF. The V and J genes are TRBV5-4 and TRBJ1-1; D not resolved. The CDR3 is 14 residues long. V was trimmed by 2 bases and J by 1 base, leaving 9 bases between them. The germline V gene encodes CDR1 SGHNT and CDR2 YYREEE (reference sequence).

The chain employs TRBV5-1 and TRBJ2-2, with 7 bases matching TRBD2. The CDR3 length is 16 residues. Germline values: CDR1 SGHRS, CDR2 YFSETQ. V trimming: 5 bases; J trimming: 1 base; junction bases outside the gene matches: 8. CDR3 nucleotide sequence: TGCGCCAGCAGACGGAGCGGGGATCTGAACACCGGGGAGCTGTTTTTT. This translates into CASRRSGDLNTGELFF.

The chain couples TRBV5-1 to TRBJ1-3, with D perhaps TRBD1 (5 bases). The CDR3 spans 15 residues. Germline V gene sequence: CDR1 SGHRS, CDR2 YFSETQ. Trimming stripped 6 bases from V and 7 bases from J, with 20 bases between. The CDR3 reads CASTPAGGGGNTIYF. DNA of the CDR3: TGCGCCAGCACCCCGGCTGGGGGGGGTGGCAACACCATATATTTT.

The gene calls are TRBV19 and TRBJ1-2; D gene unclear. Trimming removed 4 bases from V and 1 base from J, with 7 bases in between. Germline loops: CDR1 LNHDA, CDR2 SQIVND (reference sequence). This CDR3 contains 13 residues. The CDR3 DNA follows: TGTGCCAGTAGTACCCCGAGTAACTATGGCTACACCTTC. Translating gives CASSTPSNYGYTF.